The 27 T cell receptor beta chains presented below share a single source sample, sequenced in a study of T cells in Graves' hyperthyroidism and ophthalmopathy. RNA transcripts served as the template for amplifying TCR beta CDR3 regions. The HTBI primer set was used in a first-round RT-PCR of the TCR CDR3. Using its own MiXCR run on the multiplex PCR reads, TCRdb lists one record per CDR3 protein. The sample has about 320,000 distinct CDR3 sequences, around 17% seen once; the top ten hold around 34%. Source material: blood. The receptor set was obtained from a man aged 25 to 40 with Graves' hyperthyroidism.

This clonotype was detected many times. The V gene is TRBV20-1, the J gene TRBJ2-7; 16 bases match TRBD2. Germline loops: CDR1 DFQATT, CDR2 SNEGSKA (reference sequence). The CDR3 loop spans 17 amino acids. The J segment lost 4 bases and the V segment lost 0 bases, leaving 6 bases of the junction unmatched. CDR3 in amino acids: CSAREGTSGRDGYEQYF. CDR3 coding DNA: TGCAGTGCTAGAGAGGGGACTAGCGGGAGGGACGGATACGAGCAGTACTTC.

The chain joins TRBV27 to TRBJ2-2; D possibly corresponds to TRBD2 (5 bases). The CDR3 runs to 15 residues. V lost 7 bases to trimming and J lost 0 bases, with 12 bases between them. Germline-derived CDR1 and CDR2 are MNHEY and SMNVEV (reference sequence). The CDR3 reads CASTPDYSNTGELFF. CDR3 in DNA: TGTGCCAGCACCCCCGACTACTCGAACACCGGGGAGCTGTTTTTT.

The chain has TRBV27 and TRBJ2-1; D is possibly TRBD1 (6 bases). Germline CDR1 reads MNHEY; CDR2 reads SMNVEV (reference sequence). Trimming left V 4 bases short and J 5 bases short, with 18 bases between. The length of the CDR3 is 16 residues. The CDR3 here is CASSSEQGTLNNEQFF. As DNA, the CDR3 is TGTGCCAGCAGTTCAGAGCAAGGGACACTAAACAATGAGCAGTTCTTC.

The chain couples TRBV2 to TRBJ2-7; 10 nucleotides match TRBD2. The junction had 3 bases not matched to a gene; V was cut back by 2 bases and J by 5 bases. Germline V gene sequence: CDR1 SNHLY, CDR2 FYNNEI. This CDR3 has 14 amino acids. CDR3 residues: CASSESSGSDEQYF. CDR3 in DNA: TGTGCCAGCAGTGAATCTAGCGGGAGTGACGAGCAGTACTTC.

The chain couples TRBV19 to TRBJ2-1, with TRBD2 matching over 9 bases. CDR3 length: 16 residues. Unmatched junction bases numbered 17, after V lost 8 bases and J lost 9 bases. Germline CDR1 reads LNHDA; CDR2 reads SQIVND (reference sequence). DNA of the CDR3: TGTGCCAGTGCGACCCCGGGATCTAGCGGGATTGGTGAGCAGTTCTTC. Amino acids: CASATPGSSGIGEQFF.

In this sample, this clonotype turned up many times. The chain links TRBV29-1 to TRBJ1-1, with 8 positions matching TRBD1. The CDR3 extends over 13 amino acids. Per the germline V gene, CDR1 is SQVTM and CDR2 is ANQGSEA. Trimming removed 8 bases from V and 4 bases from J; junction bases left unmatched: 9. The CDR3 DNA reads as TGCAGCACGACTACAGGGGGGTCCACTGAAGCTTTCTTT. Translated, it gives CSTTTGGSTEAFF. Filled out from reference TRBV29-1 and TRBJ1-1, the complete variable domain reads SAVISQKPSRDICQRGTSLTIQCQVDSQVTMMFWYRQQPGQSLTLIATANQGSEATYESGFVIDKFPISRPNLTFSTLTVSNMSPEDSSIYLCSTTTGGSTEAFFGQGTRLTVV.

V gene TRBV4-1 combines with J gene TRBJ2-5; TRBD2 agrees at 13 bases. The junction had 4 bases not matched to a gene; V was cut back by 1 base and J by 5 bases. This CDR3 is built from 16 residues. Germline loops: CDR1 MGHRA, CDR2 YSYEKL. CDR3 bases: TGCGCCAGCAGCCAAGCGGGACTAGCGGGAAGGGAGACCCAGTACTTC. Translated, it gives CASSQAGLAGRETQYF.

This clonotype has at least ten counts. This chain connects TRBV11-2 to TRBJ2-3, with D unresolved. This CDR3 has 16 amino acids. Germline CDR1 is SGHAT and CDR2 is FQNNGV. Trimming left V 5 bases short and J 1 base short, with 16 bases between. The CDR3 sequence: CASSPRSVGGTDTQYF. CDR3 DNA: TGTGCCAGCAGCCCTAGATCAGTTGGGGGCACAGATACGCAGTATTTT.

This clonotype was recorded many times. J is TRBJ2-7 and V is TRBV12-3 or TRBV12-4; 9 nucleotides match TRBD2. This CDR3 comprises 14 residues. V was clipped by 5 bases and J by 5 bases; unmatched bases: 7. The CDR3 here is CASSTLAGEDEQYF. CDR3 nucleotides: TGTGCCAGCAGTACGTTAGCGGGAGAGGACGAGCAGTACTTC.

The V and J genes are TRBV27 and TRBJ2-7; a weak D match, TRBD1 (6 bases). The CDR3 has 15 amino acids. Trimming removed 6 bases from V and 1 base from J, with 16 bases in between. Germline values: CDR1 MNHEY, CDR2 SMNVEV (reference sequence). The CDR3 loop reads CASSVTGSTSYEQYF. In nucleotides, the CDR3 is TGTGCCAGCAGCGTGACAGGCTCGACATCCTACGAGCAGTACTTC.

This clonotype has only a few counts. The chain carries TRBV2 and TRBJ1-4, with 8 positions matching TRBD1. V lost 6 bases, J lost 5 bases, and 8 bases stayed unmatched. The CDR3 is made up of 15 amino acids. In germline, CDR1 is SNHLY, CDR2 FYNNEI. CDR3 loop: CASSATGGENEKLFF. In DNA form, the CDR3 reads TGTGCCAGCAGCGCTACAGGGGGGGAGAATGAAAAACTGTTTTTT.

This chain joins TRBV28 and TRBJ1-2, with 12 bases aligning to TRBD1. Germline-derived CDR1 and CDR2 are MDHEN and SYDVKM. The V segment lost 6 bases and the J segment 6 bases; nucleotides outside the gene matches: 8. The CDR3 has 15 amino acids. CDR3 nucleotides: TGTGCCAGCAGGGACGACGGGACAGGGGGCAATGGCTACACCTTC. Translated: CASRDDGTGGNGYTF.

As to this clonotype: Given a much more abundant clone one base away, this may be a read error. This chain uses TRBV20-1 with TRBJ2-7; perhaps TRBD2 as D (6 bases). Germline assignment: CDR1 DFQATT and CDR2 SNEGSKA (reference sequence). The CDR3 loop spans 11 amino acids. DNA of the CDR3: TGCGGCTCCGGGGGAGACAACGAGCAGTACTTC. Its translation is CGSGGDNEQYF.

The chain recombines TRBV5-1 with TRBJ2-5; 10 bases map to TRBD2. The CDR3 sequence is 15 residues long. The V gene's germline CDR1 is SGHRS and CDR2 YFSETQ. V gave up 4 bases and J gave up 5 bases; unmatched junction bases: 8. Here the CDR3 DNA reads TGCGCCAGCAGCAAATCAGCGGGAGGGTGGGAGACCCAGTACTTC. Its protein is CASSKSAGGWETQYF.

A few counts support this clonotype. V usage is TRBV3-1 and J usage is TRBJ2-2, with 9 bases matching TRBD1. The CDR3 runs to 13 residues. CDR1 and CDR2 (germline): LGHDT, YNNKEL (reference sequence). Trimming removed 4 bases from V and 9 bases from J; junction bases left unmatched: 3. The chain's CDR3 is CASSPGQGRELFF. CDR3 nucleotide sequence: TGTGCCAGCAGCCCGGGACAGGGCCGGGAGCTGTTTTTT.

V gene TRBV18 combines with J gene TRBJ1-1, with D hard to call. Germline CDR1 KGHSH, CDR2 LQKENI. The CDR3 is 17 amino acids. V was trimmed by 1 base and J by 3 bases, leaving 18 bases between them. The CDR3 region is CASSPQGSGVSDTEAFF. CDR3 bases: TGTGCCAGCTCACCACAGGGAAGTGGGGTCAGTGACACTGAAGCTTTCTTT. Full variable domain (missing parts from reference TRBV18 and TRBJ1-1): NAGVMQNPRHLVRRRGQEARLRCSPMKGHSHVYWYRQLPEEGLKFMVYLQKENIIDESGMPKERFSAEFPKEGPSILRIQQVVRGDSAAYFCASSPQGSGVSDTEAFFGQGTRLTVV.

The chain is built from TRBV27 and TRBJ2-1; TRBD2 agrees at 11 bases. The J segment lost 9 bases and the V segment lost 2 bases, leaving 0 bases of the junction unmatched. CDR1 is MNHEY, CDR2 SMNVEV, per germline (reference sequence). The CDR3 length is 13 residues. The CDR3 DNA sequence: TGTGCCAGCAGTTTAGGGACTAGCGGTGAGCAGTTCTTC. Translated: CASSLGTSGEQFF.

This clonotype was seen ten or more times. The rearrangement joins TRBV10-3 to TRBJ2-1; 8 bases align to TRBD2. With V trimmed by 7 bases and J by 0 bases, 5 bases remained unmatched. Germline CDR1 and CDR2: ENHRY and SYGVKD. The CDR3 loop spans 15 amino acids. This CDR3 reads CAITTGTSSYNEQFF. CDR3 nucleotides: TGTGCCATCACAACCGGGACTAGCTCCTACAATGAGCAGTTCTTC.

The table lists this clonotype with many counts. The chain links TRBV30 to TRBJ2-2; D tentatively fits TRBD1 or TRBD2 (6 bases each). The CDR3 spans 13 residues. V shed 0 bases and J shed 6 bases, with 8 bases lying between them. Per germline, CDR1 GTSNPN and CDR2 SVGIG (reference sequence). CDR3 nucleotide sequence: TGTGCCTGGAGTGTAGGGGGGTCCGGGGAGCTGTTTTTT. It is translated as CAWSVGGSGELFF.

This clonotype has at least ten counts. CDR3 residues: CASSESGNEQFF. The CDR3 DNA reads TGTGCCAGCAGTGAGTCGGGCAATGAGCAGTTCTTC. The rearrangement joins TRBV2 to TRBJ2-1; D is undetermined. The CDR3 has 12 residues. Germline V gene sequence: CDR1 SNHLY, CDR2 FYNNEI. V was shortened by 3 bases and J by 6 bases, with 6 bases between the two germline ends.

This clonotype was recorded at least ten times. The chain links TRBV28 to TRBJ1-1, with D perhaps matching TRBD1 (6 bases). Trimming pared 3 bases from V and 5 bases from J, leaving 16 bases between. The CDR3 is 15 residues long. Germline V CDR1 and CDR2: MDHEN, SYDVKM. CDR3 sequence: CASSLRGIEGTEAFF. In nucleotides, the CDR3 is TGTGCCAGCAGTTTGAGGGGGATTGAGGGGACTGAAGCTTTCTTT.

This clonotype came up many times. This chain uses TRBV2 with TRBJ2-1, with TRBD1 as a possible D gene (6 bases). Germline CDR1 is SNHLY and CDR2 is FYNNEI. Trimming removed 6 bases from V and 5 bases from J, with 11 bases in between. The CDR3 contains 13 residues. CDR3 sequence (DNA): TGTGCCAGCAGCAATGGACAGAACAATGAGCAGTTCTTC. This codes for CASSNGQNNEQFF.

This clonotype was observed a handful of times. The chain links TRBV5-1 to TRBJ2-2; D unresolved. The CDR3 covers 17 residues. Per germline, CDR1 SGHRS and CDR2 YFSETQ. Trimming left V 3 bases short and J 0 bases short, with 15 bases between. CDR3 residues: CASSSSSARPNTGELFF. Here the CDR3 DNA reads TGCGCCAGCAGCTCCTCTTCGGCTAGGCCGAACACCGGGGAGCTGTTTTTT.

In its sample, this clonotype was seen a few times. The chain couples TRBV20-1 to TRBJ2-7; 7 bases are a match to TRBD1. The CDR3 has 16 residues. The V and J ends lost 4 bases and 1 base, in that order; junction bases with no gene match: 13. In germline, CDR1 is DFQATT, CDR2 SNEGSKA (reference sequence). CDR3 in amino acids: CSATRQGQAFSYEQYF. The CDR3 bases are TGCAGTGCTACCCGACAAGGACAGGCTTTTTCCTACGAGCAGTACTTC.

V usage is TRBV4-1 and J usage is TRBJ1-3, with TRBD1 as a possible D gene (6 bases). Trimming removed 3 bases from V and 9 bases from J, with 24 bases in between. Per the germline V gene, CDR1 is MGHRA and CDR2 is YSYEKL. CDR3 length: 17 amino acids. CDR3 nucleotides: TGCGCCAGCAGCCACCCGATGGGCGGGGGCACAAAGGGCACCATATATTTT. This sequence encodes CASSHPMGGGTKGTIYF.

This clonotype was detected a few times. The CDR3 DNA is TGTGCCAGCAGCGTGCAGGCAGTTTCCTACAATGAGCAGTTCTTC. Its protein product is CASSVQAVSYNEQFF. The rearrangement joins TRBV9 to TRBJ2-1; D is unclear. Germline V gene data show CDR1 as SGDLS and CDR2 as YYNGEE. Trimming removed 2 bases from V and 1 base from J, with 10 bases in between. The CDR3 consists of 15 residues.

This clonotype was observed at least ten times. The gene calls are TRBV29-1 and TRBJ2-7; either TRBD1 or TRBD2 may supply D (5 bases each). Trimming removed 6 bases at V and 2 bases at J, with 20 bases between. The CDR3 extends over 15 amino acids. Germline V gives CDR1 SQVTM, CDR2 ANQGSEA. The CDR3, as DNA: TGCAGCGTCCGAATCGGGGCCGGGACCCCCTACGAGCAGTACTTC. This sequence encodes CSVRIGAGTPYEQYF.